The 15 T cell receptor beta chains below all came from one sample that was sequenced in a study of T-cell reconstitution after alpha-beta-depleted transplantation in children (dated by TCRdb to about 2016). The method was PCR. TCRdb lists the instrument as Illumina HiSeq 2500. TCR library preparation used molecular barcoding, with unique molecular identifiers applied to normalize quantification of the TCRbeta repertoire. TCRdb trimmed the raw reads at Q25, called clones with MiXCR and kept productive beta chains. Every distinct CDR3 protein forms one entry, paired with its most common genes and DNA. Within this sample are under 450,000 distinct CDR3 sequences, with roughly 17% of them counted one time only. The biggest ten clones account for less than 30% of the sample. The meaning of the sample's treatment or condition label: allogeneic hematopoietic cell transplantation with graft depleted of TCRalphabeta T cells and CD19 B cells.

Sequenced material: PBMCs, mostly from graft donor cells, taken 360 days after TCRalphabeta/CD19-depleted stem cell transplant. All receptors derive from a boy younger than two who had a stem cell transplant for Wiskott-Aldrich syndrome, so the T cells may come from the graft donor.

V is TRBV4-2 and J is TRBJ1-6, with TRBD1 as a possible D gene (6 bases). The V gene's germline CDR1 is LGHNA and CDR2 YNFKEQ. The CDR3 spans 18 residues. The V end was cut by 1 base, the J end by 0 bases, with 13 bases between. The chain's CDR3 is CASSQGLQGSSYNSPLHF. The CDR3 DNA is TGTGCCAGCAGCCAAGGGTTACAGGGAAGCTCCTATAATTCACCCCTCCACTTT.

The V and J genes are TRBV5-1 and TRBJ2-3; TRBD2 agrees at 7 bases. V trimming: 0 bases; J trimming: 6 bases; junction bases outside the gene matches: 16. The CDR3 is 18 amino acids. Germline V gene sequence: CDR1 SGHRS, CDR2 YFSETQ. The CDR3 protein is CASSLVLGTTSRADTQYF. The CDR3 DNA follows: TGCGCCAGCAGCTTGGTCCTGGGGACTACCTCGCGGGCGGATACGCAGTATTTT.

A few counts support this clonotype. The chain links TRBV11-2 to TRBJ2-4; no clear D gene. The germline V and J ends were trimmed by 6 bases and 2 bases, with 23 bases remaining between them. The CDR3 is 18 residues long. CDR1 and CDR2 (germline): SGHAT, FQNNGV. CDR3 sequence (DNA): TGTGCCAGCAGTTTTTATCCGGCTCCCCTAAGTTCCAAAAACATTCAGTACTTC. Residues: CASSFYPAPLSSKNIQYF.

This clonotype showed up just a few times. V usage is TRBV7-9 and J usage is TRBJ2-7; no definite D call. Per the germline V gene, CDR1 is SEHNR and CDR2 is FQNEAQ (reference sequence). The ends were cut back, 5 bases at V and 5 bases at J, with 13 bases in the middle. The CDR3 is 13 residues long. The CDR3 here is CASSPKGPDEQYF. In DNA form, the CDR3 reads TGTGCCAGCAGCCCGAAGGGTCCCGACGAGCAGTACTTC.

This sequence joins TRBV2 and TRBJ2-1, with D unresolved. The CDR3 spans 10 residues. Germline V lookup: CDR1 SNHLY, CDR2 FYNNEI. V lost 7 bases and J lost 9, with 7 bases in between. The CDR3 coding sequence is TGTGCCAGCACCGCAGTTGAGCAGTTCTTC. Translation: CASTAVEQFF.

J is TRBJ2-1 and V is TRBV4-3, with TRBD2 matching over 9 bases. The germline CDR1 and CDR2 sequences are LGHNA and YSLEER. J lost 6 bases, V lost 0 bases, and 9 bases had no gene match. This CDR3 contains 17 residues. The CDR3 DNA follows: TGCGCCAGCAGCCAAGATAGGGGCCTAGCGGGGCTCAATGAGCAGTTCTTC. The encoded protein is CASSQDRGLAGLNEQFF.

This clonotype was seen only a few times. The chain links TRBV6-5 to TRBJ2-1; possibly TRBD1 for D (5 bases). There are 12 residues in the CDR3. V lost 6 bases, J lost 4 bases, and 7 bases lay in between. The V gene's germline CDR1 is MNHEY and CDR2 SVGAGI. The CDR3 protein is CASRTVYNEQFF. The CDR3 DNA follows: TGTGCCAGCAGGACAGTTTACAATGAGCAGTTCTTC.

This clonotype occurred a few times. The rearrangement links TRBV3-1 to TRBJ2-3; D might be TRBD1 (5 bases). The CDR3 is made up of 15 amino acids. The germline V gene has CDR1 LGHDT and CDR2 YNNKEL (reference sequence). V dropped 2 bases and J dropped 2 bases, with 11 bases sitting between them. The CDR3 nucleotides read TGTGCCAGCAGCCAAATGAAGGGGCTCACAGATACGCAGTATTTT. Amino acid sequence: CASSQMKGLTDTQYF.

This clonotype turned up a few times. CDR3 bases: TGCGCCAGCAGCTCCTGGCCGGCCAGCGAGCAGTTCTTC. It is translated as CASSSWPASEQFF. The chain joins TRBV5-1 to TRBJ2-1; D not resolved. V lost 3 bases and J 10 bases, leaving 14 bases between the germline ends. CDR3 length: 13 amino acids. In germline, CDR1 is SGHRS, CDR2 YFSETQ.

The rearrangement uses TRBV6-2 or TRBV6-3 and TRBJ1-5; perhaps TRBD1 as D (6 bases). This CDR3 is built from 15 residues. Between the trimmed V and J ends, which lost 7 bases and 3 bases, there was a span of 16 bases. Germline CDR1 and CDR2: MNHEY and SVGEGT. The CDR3 DNA sequence: TGTGCCAGCACCCAAGGAGGGGGGATCAATCAGCCCCAGCATTTT. This translates into CASTQGGGINQPQHF.

The rearrangement links TRBV7-2 to TRBJ2-7, with a possible D match to TRBD2 (7 bases). The germline V gene has CDR1 SGHTA and CDR2 FQGNSA. CDR3 length: 15 residues. With 0 bases removed from V and 3 bases from J, the gap between germline ends came to 12 bases. CDR3 region: CASSLAQGGLYEQYF. For the CDR3, the DNA is TGTGCCAGCAGCTTAGCACAGGGAGGGCTCTACGAGCAGTACTTC.

This chain connects TRBV14 to TRBJ2-1; D is ambiguous. Trimming shortened V by 3 bases and J by 6 bases, and 18 bases separated the two germline ends. The CDR3 is 16 amino acids. Germline-derived CDR1 and CDR2 are SGHDN and FVKESK. For the CDR3, the DNA is TGTGCCAGCAGCCACAAGCCCAGCTCGAGTGGCAATGAGCAGTTCTTC. Its translation is CASSHKPSSSGNEQFF.

Only a few counts were recorded for this clonotype. This chain connects TRBV4-1 to TRBJ2-1, with D possibly being TRBD2 (6 bases). Trimming removed 6 bases from V and 7 bases from J, with 19 bases in between. In germline, CDR1 is MGHRA, CDR2 YSYEKL. This CDR3 region has 15 residues. The CDR3 DNA follows: TGCGCCAGCAGTGATACAGATTGGGGGGATAATGAGCAGTTCTTC. Translation: CASSDTDWGDNEQFF.

This clonotype was counted only a few times. The V call is TRBV27, the J call TRBJ2-7; 15 bases line up with TRBD2. The CDR3 loop spans 18 amino acids. V lost 5 bases to trimming and J lost 1 base; unmatched junction nucleotides: 9. Germline V gives CDR1 MNHEY, CDR2 SMNVEV (reference sequence). For the CDR3, the DNA is TGTGCCAGCAGTCCCCGCGGGACTAGCGGGAGGAGGTCCTACGAGCAGTACTTC. This encodes CASSPRGTSGRRSYEQYF.

At least ten counts were recorded for this clonotype. This chain connects TRBV18 to TRBJ2-1, with 14 positions matching TRBD2. This CDR3 comprises 15 residues. CDR1 is KGHSH, CDR2 LQKENI, per germline. J lost 6 bases, V lost 3 bases, and 1 base had no gene match. In nucleotides, the CDR3 is TGTGCCAGCTCACCGGGACTAGCGGGGGTCAATGAGCAGTTCTTC. It specifies CASSPGLAGVNEQFF.